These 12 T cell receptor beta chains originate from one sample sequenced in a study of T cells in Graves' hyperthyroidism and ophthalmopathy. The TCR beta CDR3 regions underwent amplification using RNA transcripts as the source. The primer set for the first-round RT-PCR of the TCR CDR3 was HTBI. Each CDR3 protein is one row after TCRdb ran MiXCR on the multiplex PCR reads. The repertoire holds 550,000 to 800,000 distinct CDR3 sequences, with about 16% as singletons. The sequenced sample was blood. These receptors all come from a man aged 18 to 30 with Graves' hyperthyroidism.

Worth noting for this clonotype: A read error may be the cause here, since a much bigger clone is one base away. The CDR3 is CASSLVSTGHHEQYF. The CDR3 bases are TGTGCCAGCAGCTTAGTAAGTACTGGCCACCACGAGCAGTACTTC. The chain uses TRBV7-8 and TRBJ2-7; D gene uncertain. The CDR3 covers 15 residues. From germline, CDR1 is SGHVS and CDR2 FQNEAQ. Trimming took off 1 base at V and 5 bases at J, with 15 bases between the two ends.

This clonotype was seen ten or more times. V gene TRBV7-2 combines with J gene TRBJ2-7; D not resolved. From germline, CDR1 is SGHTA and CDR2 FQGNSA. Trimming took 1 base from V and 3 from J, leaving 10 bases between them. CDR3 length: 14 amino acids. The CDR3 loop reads CASSLGVVNYEQYF. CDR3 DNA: TGTGCCAGCAGCTTAGGGGTAGTAAACTACGAGCAGTACTTC. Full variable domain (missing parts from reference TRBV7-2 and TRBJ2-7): GAGVSQSPSNKVTEKGKDVELRCDPISGHTALYWYRQSLGQGLEFLIYFQGNSAPDKSGLPSDRFSAERTGGSVSTLTIQRTQQEDSAVYLCASSLGVVNYEQYFGPGTRLTVT.

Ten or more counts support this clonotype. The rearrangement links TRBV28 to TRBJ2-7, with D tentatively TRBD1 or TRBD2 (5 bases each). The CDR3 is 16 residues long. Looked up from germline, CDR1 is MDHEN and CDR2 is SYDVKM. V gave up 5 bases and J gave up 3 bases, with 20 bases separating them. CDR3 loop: CASSPEVGTLNYEQYF. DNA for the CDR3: TGTGCCAGCAGTCCCGAGGTGGGGACCCTTAACTACGAGCAGTACTTC.

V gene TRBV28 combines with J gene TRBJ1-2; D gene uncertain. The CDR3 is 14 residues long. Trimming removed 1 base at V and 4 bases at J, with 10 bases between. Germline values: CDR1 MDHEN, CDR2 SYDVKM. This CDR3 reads CASSLFQASYGYTF. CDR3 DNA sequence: TGTGCCAGCAGTTTATTCCAGGCCTCCTATGGCTACACCTTC.

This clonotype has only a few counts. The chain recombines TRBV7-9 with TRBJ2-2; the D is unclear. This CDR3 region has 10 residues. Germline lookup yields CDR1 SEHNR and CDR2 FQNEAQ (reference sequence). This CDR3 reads CATGEGELFF. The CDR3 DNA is TGTGCTACTGGGGAAGGGGAGCTGTTTTTT.

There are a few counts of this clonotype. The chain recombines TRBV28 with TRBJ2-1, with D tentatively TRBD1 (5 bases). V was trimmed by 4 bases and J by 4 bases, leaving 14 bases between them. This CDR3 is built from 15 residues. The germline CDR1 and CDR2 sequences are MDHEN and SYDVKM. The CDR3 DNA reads TGTGCCAGCAGTTCCTGGGTCCAGGGATACAATGAGCAGTTCTTC. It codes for CASSSWVQGYNEQFF.

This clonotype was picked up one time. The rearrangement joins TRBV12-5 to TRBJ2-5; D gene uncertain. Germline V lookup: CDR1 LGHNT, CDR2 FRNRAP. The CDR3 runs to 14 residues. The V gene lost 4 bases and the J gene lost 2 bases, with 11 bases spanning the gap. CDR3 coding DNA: TGTGCTAGTGGTTCCCCGACCGGTCAAGAGACCCAGTACTTC. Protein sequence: CASGSPTGQETQYF.

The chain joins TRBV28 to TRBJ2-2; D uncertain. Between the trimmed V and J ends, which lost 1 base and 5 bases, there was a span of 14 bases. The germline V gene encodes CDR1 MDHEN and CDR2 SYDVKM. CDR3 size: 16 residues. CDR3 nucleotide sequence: TGTGCCAGCAGTTTATTAGGGTCGTGGCAGACCGGGGAGCTGTTTTTT. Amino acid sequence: CASSLLGSWQTGELFF.

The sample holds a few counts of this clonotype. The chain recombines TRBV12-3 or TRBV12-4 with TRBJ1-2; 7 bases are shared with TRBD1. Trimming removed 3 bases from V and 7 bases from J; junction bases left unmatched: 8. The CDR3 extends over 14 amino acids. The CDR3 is CASSLYTDRTGYTF. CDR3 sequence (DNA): TGTGCCAGCAGTTTGTATACGGACAGGACTGGCTACACCTTC.

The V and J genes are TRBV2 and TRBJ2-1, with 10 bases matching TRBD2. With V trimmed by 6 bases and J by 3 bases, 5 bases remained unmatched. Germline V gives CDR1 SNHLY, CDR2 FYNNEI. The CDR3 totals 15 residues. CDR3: CASRDRTSGYNEQFF. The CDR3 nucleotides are TGTGCCAGCAGAGACCGGACTAGCGGCTACAATGAGCAGTTCTTC.

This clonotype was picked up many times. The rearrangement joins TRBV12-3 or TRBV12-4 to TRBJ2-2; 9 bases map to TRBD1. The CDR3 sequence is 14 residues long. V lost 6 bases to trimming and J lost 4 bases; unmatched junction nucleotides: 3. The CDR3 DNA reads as TGTGCCAGCAGACAGGGGGCTTTCACCGGGGAGCTGTTTTTT. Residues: CASRQGAFTGELFF.

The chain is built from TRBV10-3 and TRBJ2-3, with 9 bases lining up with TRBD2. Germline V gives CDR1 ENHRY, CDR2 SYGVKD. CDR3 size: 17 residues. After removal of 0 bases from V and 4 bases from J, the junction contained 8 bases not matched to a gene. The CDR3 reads CAISESIIAGDSDTQYF. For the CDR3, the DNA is TGTGCCATCAGTGAGTCGATCATAGCGGGAGACTCAGATACGCAGTATTTT.